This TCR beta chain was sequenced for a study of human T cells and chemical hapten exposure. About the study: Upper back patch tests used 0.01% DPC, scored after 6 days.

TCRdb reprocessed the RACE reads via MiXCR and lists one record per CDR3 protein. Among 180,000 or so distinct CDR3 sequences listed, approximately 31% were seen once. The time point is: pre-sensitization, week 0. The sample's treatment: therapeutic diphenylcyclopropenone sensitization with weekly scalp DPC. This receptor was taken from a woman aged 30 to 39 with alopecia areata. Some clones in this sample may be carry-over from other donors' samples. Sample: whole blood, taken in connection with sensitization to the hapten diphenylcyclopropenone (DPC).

The CDR3 region has the DNA TGTGCCAGCAGCTCAAGGGACAGGGGACAGGACGAGCAGTACTTC. Translation: CASSSRDRGQDEQYF. The V gene is TRBV11-1, the J gene TRBJ2-7; the match to TRBD1 covers 10 bases. The germline CDR1 and CDR2 sequences are SGHAT and FQDESV (reference sequence). The CDR3 extends over 15 amino acids. The ends lost 4 bases at V and 5 bases at J; junction bases unmatched: 8. The full variable domain, completed using reference TRBV11-1 and TRBJ2-7, is EAEVAQSPRYKITEKSQAVAFWCDPISGHATLYWYRQILGQGPELLVQFQDESVVDDSQLPKDRFSAERLKGVDSTLKIQPAELGDSAMYLCASSSRDRGQDEQYFGPGTRLTVT.